A single sample is the source of the 27 T cell receptor beta chains below, sequenced in a study of blood T cell repertoires in COVID-19. Method: immunoSEQ multiplex PCR; TCRdb's copy keeps in-frame clones and lacks some. The sample lists about 310,000 clones, 87% occurring once. Source material: peripheral blood. These receptors were taken from a man aged 18 to 29 with active or convalescent COVID-19.

The table lists this clone with a few counts. The V and J genes are TRBV5-1 and TRBJ1-1; 9 bases are shared with TRBD1. Germline trimming cut 4 bases from V and 7 bases from J; bases unmatched to any gene: 11. From germline, CDR1 is SGHRS and CDR2 YFSETQ. The CDR3 is 15 amino acids. This CDR3 reads CASSAGQGLLSEAFF. CDR3 coding DNA: TGCGCCAGCAGCGCGGGACAGGGTTTGCTGAGTGAAGCTTTCTTT.

The chain is built from TRBV27 and TRBJ2-7; 7 positions match TRBD1. CDR1 and CDR2 (germline): MNHEY, SMNVEV (reference sequence). V lost 6 bases, J lost 7 bases, and 12 bases stayed unmatched. CDR3 length equals 14 residues. CDR3 amino acids: CASRAGTALGEQYF. In nucleotides, the CDR3 is TGTGCCAGCAGGGCCGGGACAGCTCTGGGAGAGCAGTACTTC.

The V gene is TRBV12-3 or TRBV12-4, the J gene TRBJ2-7; D unresolved. The ends were cut back, 6 bases at V and 6 bases at J, with 6 bases in the middle. The CDR3 length is 10 residues. This CDR3 is CASSPFEQYF. The CDR3 coding sequence is TGTGCCAGCAGCCCCTTCGAGCAGTACTTC.

V gene TRBV6-6 combines with J gene TRBJ2-3; D perhaps matches TRBD1 (6 bases). Deletions cut 6 bases from V and 0 bases from J, with 7 bases between. The CDR3 extends over 13 amino acids. Germline V gene data show CDR1 as MNHNY and CDR2 as SVGAGI (reference sequence). CDR3 sequence: CASSGQSTDTQYF. The CDR3 bases are TGTGCCAGCAGCGGACAGAGCACAGATACGCAGTATTTT.

This sequence joins TRBV29-1 and TRBJ2-7; TRBD1 matches at 9 bases. This CDR3 has 13 amino acids. CDR1 and CDR2 (germline): SQVTM, ANQGSEA. The junction had 6 bases not matched to a gene; V was cut back by 7 bases and J by 2 bases. CDR3 protein: CSGMGQGTYEQYF. The CDR3 coding sequence is TGCAGCGGCATGGGACAGGGAACCTACGAGCAGTACTTC.

This sequence joins TRBV10-3 and TRBJ2-1; 13 positions agree with TRBD2. CDR1 is ENHRY and CDR2 is SYGVKD in the germline V gene. The CDR3 length is 16 residues. Trimming at V came to 10 bases and at J to 2 bases, leaving 8 bases not matched to a gene. CDR3: CATQGLAGRAYNEQFF. The CDR3 DNA reads as TGTGCCACACAGGGACTAGCGGGAAGGGCCTACAATGAGCAGTTCTTC.

J is TRBJ2-7 and V is TRBV3-1 (or the pseudogene TRBV3-2); 10 nucleotides align to TRBD2. The germline CDR1 and CDR2 sequences are LGHDT and YNNKEL (reference sequence). J was trimmed by 6 bases and V by 2 bases; bases with no gene match: 4. The CDR3 extends over 14 amino acids. The CDR3 DNA is TGTGCCAGCAGCCAACGAGCGGGAGGGCTCGAGCAGTACTTC. This translates into CASSQRAGGLEQYF.

The CDR3 loop reads CASSLDVAYTEAFF. CDR3 in DNA: TGCGCCAGCAGCTTGGACGTTGCGTATACTGAAGCTTTCTTT. This chain links TRBV5-1 with TRBJ1-1; D unresolved. V lost 0 bases, J lost 5 bases, and 11 bases lay in between. Germline V CDR1 and CDR2: SGHRS, YFSETQ. The CDR3 has 14 amino acids.

The chain couples TRBV6-5 to TRBJ1-1; tentatively, D is TRBD1 (6 bases). CDR1 MNHEY and CDR2 SVGAGI come from the germline V gene. V was shortened by 7 bases and J by 5 bases, with 17 bases between the two germline ends. This CDR3 is built from 14 residues. The CDR3 here is CASNTRQVWTEAFF. The CDR3 nucleotides are TGTGCCAGCAACACTAGACAGGTCTGGACTGAAGCTTTCTTT.

This clone was observed once. V and J are TRBV19 and TRBJ2-7, with a possible D match to TRBD2 (5 bases). This CDR3 contains 16 residues. Germline-derived CDR1 and CDR2 are LNHDA and SQIVND (reference sequence). V gave up 3 bases and J gave up 3 bases, with 18 bases separating them. For the CDR3, the DNA is TGTGCCAGTAGTATGGCTTCAAGTGAACTAGGCTACGAGCAGTACTTC. Translation gives CASSMASSELGYEQYF. Variable domain in full (rest from reference TRBV19 and TRBJ2-7): DGGITQSPKYLFRKEGQNVTLSCEQNLNHDAMYWYRQDPGQGLRLIYYSQIVNDFQKGDIAEGYSVSREKKESFPLTVTSAQKNPTAFYLCASSMASSELGYEQYFGPGTRLTVT.

V gene TRBV2 combines with J gene TRBJ2-3; TRBD1 aligns across 7 bases. Germline V lookup: CDR1 SNHLY, CDR2 FYNNEI. With V trimmed by 8 bases and J by 2 bases, 7 bases remained unmatched. CDR3 length equals 14 residues. The CDR3 protein is CASGRDRATDTQYF. As DNA, the CDR3 is TGTGCCAGCGGAAGGGACAGAGCCACAGATACGCAGTATTTT.

The rearrangement links TRBV7-2 to TRBJ2-1; 7 bases fit TRBD1. The CDR3 is 15 residues long. Germline CDR1 is SGHTA and CDR2 is FQGNSA. The ends lost 2 bases at V and 4 bases at J; junction bases unmatched: 5. The CDR3 protein is CASSLLGQRYNEQFF. The CDR3, as DNA: TGTGCCAGCAGCTTATTGGGACAGCGATACAATGAGCAGTTCTTC.

This clone turned up a few times. The chain joins TRBV2 to TRBJ1-2; 9 bases are a match to TRBD1. The germline CDR1 and CDR2 sequences are SNHLY and FYNNEI. The ends lost 6 bases at V and 7 bases at J; junction bases unmatched: 6. The CDR3 runs 13 residues. This CDR3 reads CASSPGQGRGYTF. The CDR3 DNA reads TGTGCCAGCAGCCCGGGACAGGGTCGTGGCTACACCTTC.

The rearrangement uses TRBV28 and TRBJ2-7, with D perhaps TRBD2 (5 bases). Trimming cost V 3 bases and J 1 base, with 13 bases left between them. This CDR3 spans 15 amino acids. Germline V gene data show CDR1 as MDHEN and CDR2 as SYDVKM. CDR3 region: CASSFGTGRSYEQYF. CDR3 DNA sequence: TGTGCCAGCAGTTTCGGTACGGGAAGGTCCTACGAGCAGTACTTC.

This chain links TRBV4-1 with TRBJ2-7, with D possibly TRBD2 on 6 matching bases. Germline V gene lookup returns CDR1 MGHRA and CDR2 YSYEKL. Trimming pared 1 base from V and 7 bases from J, leaving 11 bases between. The length of the CDR3 is 13 residues. The CDR3 here is CASSQAGLREQYF. CDR3 nucleotides: TGCGCCAGCAGCCAAGCGGGACTGCGGGAGCAGTACTTC.

The rearrangement links TRBV19 to TRBJ2-3; 9 bases map to TRBD2. There are 15 residues in the CDR3. Per the germline V gene, CDR1 is LNHDA and CDR2 is SQIVND (reference sequence). Losses at the gene ends were 3 bases for V and 6 bases for J; bases not matched to a gene: 7. The CDR3, as DNA: TGTGCCAGTAGTATGGCGCGGGGGGGCCTGGATACGCAGTATTTT. It is translated as CASSMARGGLDTQYF.

The chain employs TRBV28 and TRBJ1-2; perhaps TRBD1 as D (6 bases). The CDR3 contains 12 residues. V was clipped by 4 bases and J by 9 bases, with 12 bases between them. CDR1 and CDR2 from the germline V gene are MDHEN and SYDVKM. The CDR3 DNA reads TGTGCCAGCAGTTCAGCAGGGGTTCGCTACACCTTC. This translates into CASSSAGVRYTF.

This chain joins TRBV4-1 and TRBJ2-2, with D perhaps TRBD1 (5 bases). Germline V CDR1 and CDR2: MGHRA, YSYEKL. The length of the CDR3 is 14 residues. The V end was cut by 4 bases, the J end by 1 base, with 7 bases between. This CDR3 reads CASSLQENTGELFF. CDR3 nucleotides: TGCGCCAGCAGCCTACAGGAGAACACCGGGGAGCTGTTTTTT.

This chain uses TRBV3-1 (or the pseudogene TRBV3-2) with TRBJ2-7; maybe TRBD2 (6 bases). The CDR3 length is 13 residues. Germline V gives CDR1 LGHDT, CDR2 YNNKEL (reference sequence). Trimming removed 4 bases at V and 4 bases at J, with 11 bases between. The CDR3 sequence is CASSLTLAYEQYF. Here the CDR3 DNA reads TGTGCCAGCAGCCTCACACTAGCTTACGAGCAGTACTTC.

In its sample, this clone was seen a few times. This chain joins TRBV28 and TRBJ1-6; D possibly corresponds to TRBD1 (6 bases). The CDR3 loop spans 13 amino acids. From germline, CDR1 is MDHEN and CDR2 SYDVKM. V lost 6 bases to trimming and J lost 7 bases, with 10 bases between them. CDR3 loop: CASRTGPNSPLHF. CDR3 DNA: TGTGCCAGCAGGACAGGCCCAAATTCACCCCTCCACTTT.

This chain uses TRBV7-2 with TRBJ1-1; 7 positions match TRBD1. This CDR3 is 15 amino acids long. CDR1 is SGHTA, CDR2 FQGNSA, per germline. With 5 bases clipped from V and 1 base from J, the junction kept 7 bases outside the gene matches. This chain's CDR3 is CASSRAGTENTEAFF. The CDR3 nucleotides read TGTGCCAGCAGCCGGGCCGGGACAGAGAACACTGAAGCTTTCTTT.

The chain links TRBV27 to TRBJ1-2; TRBD1 agrees at 7 bases. After removal of 6 bases from V and 7 bases from J, the junction contained 8 bases not matched to a gene. The CDR3 has 13 residues. Per the germline V gene, CDR1 is MNHEY and CDR2 is SMNVEV (reference sequence). The CDR3 DNA sequence: TGTGCCAGCAGCCCCACAGGGGTTCCTGGCTACACCTTC. This translates into CASSPTGVPGYTF.

This clone has a single count. The chain combines TRBV7-3 with TRBJ2-1, with 8 nucleotides matching TRBD2. The CDR3 sequence is 16 residues long. Germline loops: CDR1 SGHTA, CDR2 FQGTGA. V lost 0 bases to trimming and J lost 9 bases; unmatched junction nucleotides: 10. CDR3 amino acids: CASSLTGLGVSSEQFF. As DNA, the CDR3 is TGTGCCAGCAGCTTAACGGGACTAGGAGTCAGCAGTGAGCAGTTCTTC.

The chain employs TRBV7-2 and TRBJ2-3; D perhaps matches TRBD2 (6 bases). The length of the CDR3 is 15 residues. The germline V and J ends were trimmed by 4 bases and 2 bases, with 13 bases remaining between them. The germline gives CDR1 SGHTA, CDR2 FQGNSA. CDR3 protein: CASSSWGGPTDTQYF. In nucleotides, the CDR3 is TGTGCCAGCAGCTCGTGGGGAGGCCCCACAGATACGCAGTATTTT.

The rearrangement links TRBV27 to TRBJ2-3; D unresolved. Trimming took off 5 bases at V and 0 bases at J, with 6 bases between the two ends. Germline CDR1 reads MNHEY; CDR2 reads SMNVEV (reference sequence). The CDR3 covers 13 residues. CDR3 loop: CASSPPSTDTQYF. CDR3 nucleotides: TGTGCCAGCAGTCCTCCCAGCACAGATACGCAGTATTTT.

The V gene is TRBV5-4, the J gene TRBJ2-7; 11 bases map to TRBD2. Germline CDR1 is SGHNT and CDR2 is YYREEE (reference sequence). V gave up 1 base and J gave up 0 bases; unmatched junction bases: 3. This CDR3 spans 16 amino acids. CDR3 sequence reads: CASSLPTSGSSYEQYF. As DNA, the CDR3 is TGTGCCAGCAGCTTGCCCACTAGCGGGAGCTCCTACGAGCAGTACTTC. Together with reference TRBV5-4 and TRBJ2-7, the CDR3 gives the full variable domain: ETGVTQSPTHLIKTRGQQVTLRCSSQSGHNTVSWYQQALGQGPQFIFQYYREEENGRGNFPPRFSGLQFPNYSSELNVNALELDDSALYLCASSLPTSGSSYEQYFGPGTRLTVT.

The gene calls are TRBV5-4 and TRBJ1-1, with D uncertain. The V gene's germline CDR1 is SGHNT and CDR2 YYREEE (reference sequence). This CDR3 is built from 14 residues. V lost 5 bases and J 1 base, leaving 12 bases between the germline ends. CDR3 sequence reads: CASRSERSNTEAFF. The CDR3 bases are TGTGCCAGCAGGTCCGAGAGATCGAACACTGAAGCTTTCTTT.